This T cell receptor (beta chain) stems from a study of T cell changes during pregnancy in multiple sclerosis. The method was immunoSEQ multiplex PCR; TCRdb's version includes in-frame clones alone and lacks a portion of them. The sample lists 45,000 or so clones; around 90% were seen once. This clone was detected only once. Germline CDR1 and CDR2: SGHAT and FQNNGV. The CDR3 contains 15 residues. Trimming removed 1 base from V and 1 base from J; junction bases left unmatched: 4. The material was CD8+ T cells from peripheral blood mononuclear cells, obtained after pregnancy. The TCR was taken from a female donor with multiple sclerosis, enrolled in a pregnancy study. The rearrangement joins TRBV11-2 to TRBJ2-7; 7 bases fit TRBD1. CDR3 bases: TGTGCCAGCAGCTTAGGCTACAGGGGTTCCTACGAGCAGTACTTC. Encoded protein: CASSLGYRGSYEQYF. The full variable domain, in which reference TRBV11-2 and TRBJ2-7 provide the parts outside the CDR3, is EAGVAQSPRYKIIEKRQSVAFWCNPISGHATLYWYQQILGQGPKLLIQFQNNGVVDDSQLPKDRFSAERLKGVDSTLKIQPAKLEDSAVYLCASSLGYRGSYEQYFGPGTRLTVT.